This T cell receptor (beta chain) derives from a study of T cell repertoires in cytomegalovirus infection. Study details: Newly reported HLA-C-restricted and thoroughly characterized HLA-B-restricted CMV epitopes were employed. Whole-study results and caveats: Of the TCR beta families, the public ones yielded a cumulative frequency that identified carriers of CMV plus the relevant HLA. There were HLA-C-restricted CMV-specific TCR beta clonotypes dominating the ex vivo response.

Concerning this clonotype itself: Its antigen is not known.

TCRdb re-derived calls from the reads in MiXCR, one entry per CDR3 protein. The repertoire has hundreds of thousands of distinct CDR3 sequences, around 32% of them found once; the top ten carry roughly 13%. The TCR was taken from a human donor in good health (CMV status not recorded). Some clones in this sample may be carry-over from other donors' samples. This specimen consisted of cultured CD8+ T cells from PBMCs, obtained from culture after CMV antigen stimulation.

The CDR3 nucleotides read TGTGCCAGCTCACCAATTACAGGGACAGCTTTCTTT. This gives the protein CASSPITGTAFF. The chain combines TRBV18 with TRBJ1-1; D may be TRBD1 (6 bases). Germline V lookup: CDR1 KGHSH, CDR2 LQKENI. V dropped 2 bases and J dropped 10 bases, with 11 bases sitting between them. The CDR3 length is 12 residues.